This TCR beta chain was identified during a study of T-cell memory formation after mild COVID-19. Study-wide findings and caveats: A subset of responding clones appeared in pre-infection memory, suggesting cross-reactive memory joined.

The junction had 7 bases not matched to a gene; V was cut back by 2 bases and J by 4 bases. CDR3 size: 16 residues. The germline gives CDR1 MDHEN, CDR2 SYDVKM. This clonotype was found a few times. The antigen is not known. TCRdb analysed the 5' RACE reads with MiXCR anew, one entry per CDR3 protein. Of around 450,000 distinct CDR3 sequences in the sample, roughly 20% were seen once. This TCR derives from an adult woman who had mild COVID-19 (a few samples of this study predate the infection). Cell type and time point are not known. Sequenced input: PBMCs or a T cell subset sorted from them (not recorded which). J is TRBJ2-3 and V is TRBV28; 9 nucleotides match TRBD1. CDR3: CASSLGGTGFADTQYF. The CDR3, as DNA: TGTGCCAGCAGTTTAGGCGGGACAGGGTTCGCAGATACGCAGTATTTT.